This paragraph covers one T cell receptor (beta chain) sequence. Assay: immunoSEQ multiplex PCR; the TCRdb copy retains only in-frame clones and omits some. The sample contains roughly 100,000 clones, about 88% of which appear only once. This sample stems from a study of cytomegalovirus exposure and HLA in healthy donors. Germline CDR1 reads KGHSH; CDR2 reads LQKENI. CDR3 length: 15 residues. V was pared by 3 bases and J by 2 bases, with 14 bases between. The rearrangement uses TRBV18 and TRBJ2-7; tentative D call: TRBD2 (5 bases). Sequences were obtained from PBMCs. The origin of this receptor is a woman aged 18-29 years in good health and CMV-seropositive. CDR3 residues: CASSPLPGSPYEQYF. The CDR3, as DNA: TGTGCCAGCTCACCTCTCCCGGGAAGCCCCTACGAGCAGTACTTC. Combining the CDR3 with reference TRBV18 and TRBJ2-7 gives the whole variable domain NAGVMQNPRHLVRRRGQEARLRCSPMKGHSHVYWYRQLPEEGLKFMVYLQKENIIDESGMPKERFSAEFPKEGPSILRIQQVVRGDSAAYFCASSPLPGSPYEQYFGPGTRLTVT.